This T cell receptor (beta chain) came from a study of shared clonotypes between healthy human individuals. There are 16 residues in the CDR3. Germline CDR1 is MDHEN and CDR2 is SYDVKM. The ends were cut back, 2 bases at V and 4 bases at J, with 17 bases in the middle. Here immunoSEQ multiplex PCR was the method, and the copy in TCRdb shows in-frame clones only, minus some. The profile shows about 490,000 clones, roughly 78% of them singletons. For this clone: The antigen is not known.

Findings of the study overall: Tissues were not sampled, only blood, and their repertoires likely differ.

Genomic DNA of unsorted samples came from some 90 million PBMCs. V gene TRBV28 combines with J gene TRBJ1-2; maybe TRBD1 (6 bases). This clonotype was sampled from a woman aged 40 to 50 in good health. Some clones in this sample may be carry-over from other donors' samples. The sample was PBMCs. The CDR3 region is CASSLRVGRGTYGYTF. The DNA of the CDR3 is TGTGCCAGCAGTTTAAGGGTCGGCAGGGGAACCTATGGCTACACCTTC.